What follows are 5 T cell receptor beta chains derived from one specimen sequenced in a study of CD8+CD57+ T cells in acquired aplastic anemia. The study profiled TCR beta VDJ and CDR3 using genomic DNA as template. TCRdb itself ran the reads through MiXCR, one entry per CDR3 protein. The table includes approximately 190,000 distinct CDR3 sequences, roughly half detected once. Whoever was chosen for sequencing had shown CD8+CD57+ cell expansion by flow cytometry. Sequencing was done on a sample of sorted CD4+, CD8+, or CD8+CD57+ T cells (not recorded which) from PBMCs. The receptors stem from a human donor with aplastic anemia.

The CDR3 is CASRESGGASIEQYF. DNA of the CDR3: TGTGCCAGCAGGGAAAGCGGGGGGGCCTCTATCGAGCAGTACTTC. This sequence joins TRBV25-1 and TRBJ2-7, with TRBD2 matching 10 bases. Unmatched junction bases numbered 11, after V lost 6 bases and J lost 6 bases. The CDR3 extends over 15 amino acids. CDR1 and CDR2 from the germline V gene are MGHDK and SYGVNS.

This clonotype was detected a few times. The rearrangement uses TRBV5-1 and TRBJ2-1, with a possible D match to TRBD2 (7 bases). V lost 6 bases to trimming and J lost 6 bases, with 16 bases between them. CDR3 length: 14 amino acids. Germline CDR1 SGHRS, CDR2 YFSETQ. CDR3 amino acids: CASTLGGPGNEQFF. The CDR3 DNA is TGCGCCAGCACCCTGGGGGGGCCTGGCAATGAGCAGTTCTTC.

This clonotype was seen ten or more times. The chain employs TRBV20-1 and TRBJ1-2; a possible D gene is TRBD1 (6 bases). Looked up from germline, CDR1 is DFQATT and CDR2 is SNEGSKA (reference sequence). CDR3 length: 15 residues. V dropped 2 bases and J dropped 7 bases, with 20 bases sitting between them. The CDR3 bases are TGCAGTGCTAGAAACCACCGAGCACAGGGTGGTGGCTACACCTTC. It translates to CSARNHRAQGGGYTF.

The genes are TRBV6-5 and TRBJ2-7; 12 positions match TRBD2. The junction had 2 bases not matched to a gene; V was cut back by 2 bases and J by 3 bases. Looked up from germline, CDR1 is MNHEY and CDR2 is SVGAGI. This CDR3 contains 15 residues. CDR3 sequence reads: CASSYGLAGNYEQYF. The DNA of the CDR3 is TGTGCCAGCAGTTACGGACTAGCGGGAAACTACGAGCAGTACTTC.

J is TRBJ2-3 and V is TRBV5-6; 8 bases map to TRBD2. Germline lookup yields CDR1 SGHDT and CDR2 YYEEEE. The CDR3 is made up of 16 amino acids. V lost 0 bases and J lost 5; bases outside the gene matches: 8. The CDR3 here is CASSLGAGLVIDTQYF. The CDR3 nucleotides are TGTGCCAGCAGCTTGGGGGCGGGACTAGTCATAGATACGCAGTATTTT.